These 21 T cell receptor beta chains were sequenced from one sample in a study of identical twins. MiXCR, applied by TCRdb to the 5' RACE reads, yields one record per CDR3 protein. The sample has nearly 200,000 distinct CDR3 sequences; around a sixth are singletons. Separately, the same data were catalogued under a study of T cells expressing NK-cell markers.

Source material: CD8+ T cells sorted from blood. Source of these receptors: a woman aged 18-29 years in good health.

This chain links TRBV7-6 with TRBJ2-4; 10 bases align to TRBD2. Germline assignment: CDR1 SGHVS and CDR2 FNYEAQ. After removal of 1 base from V and 3 bases from J, the junction contained 3 bases not matched to a gene. This CDR3 contains 16 residues. The CDR3 DNA sequence: TGTGCCAGCAGCTTAGTAGCGGGGGGTTACAAAAACATTCAGTACTTC. Protein sequence: CASSLVAGGYKNIQYF.

This clonotype was seen a few times. This chain links TRBV10-3 with TRBJ2-7; D gene ambiguous. Germline CDR1 is ENHRY and CDR2 is SYGVKD. CDR3 length equals 12 residues. V lost 3 bases to trimming and J lost 8 bases, with 11 bases between them. DNA of the CDR3: TGTGCCATCAGTGAAGTAGGGTTGCAGCAGTACTTC. Translating it yields CAISEVGLQQYF.

The rearrangement joins TRBV7-9 to TRBJ2-7; 11 bases map to TRBD1. Germline V gene data show CDR1 as SEHNR and CDR2 as FQNEAQ (reference sequence). The CDR3 sequence is 15 residues long. After removal of 5 bases from V and 3 bases from J, the junction contained 6 bases not matched to a gene. In nucleotides, the CDR3 is TGTGCCAGCAGCAAGGACAGGGGGCGTCTCTACGAGCAGTACTTC. Translated, it gives CASSKDRGRLYEQYF. Together with reference TRBV7-9 and TRBJ2-7, the CDR3 gives the full variable domain: DTGVSQNPRHKITKRGQNVTFRCDPISEHNRLYWYRQTLGQGPEFLTYFQNEAQLEKSRLLSDRFSAERPKGSFSTLEIQRTEQGDSAMYLCASSKDRGRLYEQYFGPGTRLTVT.

The table lists this clonotype with a few counts. This chain connects TRBV6-5 to TRBJ2-3; TRBD2 agrees at 16 bases. The CDR3 spans 19 residues. V shed 0 bases and J 0 bases; nucleotides not matched to a gene: 3. CDR1 and CDR2 (germline): MNHEY, SVGAGI. Here the CDR3 reads CASSYSGTSGGASTDTQYF. The CDR3 DNA reads TGTGCCAGCAGTTACTCAGGGACTAGCGGGGGGGCTAGCACAGATACGCAGTATTTT.

The table lists this clonotype with a few counts. The chain links TRBV4-3 to TRBJ1-2; 8 bases fit TRBD1. The CDR3 is made up of 15 amino acids. Germline loops: CDR1 LGHNA, CDR2 YSLEER. Trimming cost V 1 base and J 7 bases; bases outside gene matches: 8. The CDR3 is CASSQAALQGGGYTF. CDR3 nucleotides: TGCGCCAGCAGCCAAGCTGCCTTACAGGGGGGTGGCTACACCTTC.

The rearrangement uses TRBV10-3 and TRBJ2-2, with D tentatively TRBD2 (5 bases). Between the trimmed V and J ends, which lost 3 bases and 1 base, there was a span of 6 bases. This CDR3 has 14 residues. CDR1 and CDR2 from the germline V gene are ENHRY and SYGVKD. The CDR3 coding sequence is TGTGCCATCAGTGAACGGGAGAACACCGGGGAGCTGTTTTTT. Its protein is CAISERENTGELFF.

This chain links TRBV4-2 with TRBJ1-5; no definite D call. The CDR3 runs 14 residues. The V gene lost 0 bases and the J gene lost 7 bases, with 10 bases spanning the gap. Germline V gene sequence: CDR1 LGHNA, CDR2 YNFKEQ. The CDR3 bases are TGTGCCAGCAGCCAAGATTTTACCCGGCAGCCCCAGCATTTT. Translated, it gives CASSQDFTRQPQHF.

This chain joins TRBV20-1 and TRBJ2-1; D ambiguous. CDR3 length equals 14 residues. Germline values: CDR1 DFQATT, CDR2 SNEGSKA (reference sequence). V lost 5 bases, J lost 4 bases, and 15 bases lay in between. CDR3 region: CSAGPFSVYNEQFF. The CDR3 nucleotides read TGCAGTGCTGGTCCCTTTTCGGTTTACAATGAGCAGTTCTTC.

The V and J genes are TRBV4-1 and TRBJ2-5; TRBD1 aligns across 7 bases. Germline V CDR1 and CDR2: MGHRA, YSYEKL. There are 13 residues in the CDR3. Losses at the gene ends were 4 bases for V and 5 bases for J; bases not matched to a gene: 4. CDR3 DNA: TGCGCCAGCAGCCTGGGACAGAGGGAGACCCAGTACTTC. As protein: CASSLGQRETQYF.

The rearrangement joins TRBV10-3 to TRBJ2-5, with a weak D call TRBD2 (5 bases). The CDR3 is made up of 13 amino acids. Trimming shortened V by 5 bases and J by 5 bases, and 12 bases separated the two germline ends. Germline CDR1 reads ENHRY; CDR2 reads SYGVKD. This CDR3 reads CAISPPGEETQYF. DNA for the CDR3: TGTGCCATCAGTCCCCCTGGGGAGGAGACCCAGTACTTC.

This clonotype was observed a handful of times. The genes are TRBV27 and TRBJ2-1; D call uncertain. V lost 1 base, J lost 0 bases, and 10 bases lay in between. CDR1 and CDR2 (germline): MNHEY, SMNVEV (reference sequence). The CDR3 is 16 residues long. CDR3 protein: CASSLLTANSYNEQFF. CDR3 nucleotide sequence: TGTGCCAGCAGTTTATTGACCGCAAACTCCTACAATGAGCAGTTCTTC.

The sample holds a few counts of this clonotype. V usage is TRBV11-1 and J usage is TRBJ1-1; a weak D match, TRBD1 (5 bases). There are 18 residues in the CDR3. Trimming removed 3 bases from V and 0 bases from J, with 20 bases in between. Germline V CDR1 and CDR2: SGHAT, FQDESV (reference sequence). The CDR3 sequence is CASSLQDRRQLMNTEAFF. In DNA, the CDR3 is TGTGCCAGCAGCTTGCAAGACCGACGACAGCTCATGAACACTGAAGCTTTCTTT.

This clonotype was detected only a few times. This rearrangement joins TRBV4-3 to TRBJ1-1; perhaps TRBD1 as D (5 bases). The CDR3 is made up of 15 amino acids. V was cut by 3 bases and J by 3 bases, with 14 bases left in between. Per the germline V gene, CDR1 is LGHNA and CDR2 is YSLEER. CDR3 in amino acids: CASSQGDWVYTEAFF. CDR3 DNA: TGCGCCAGCAGCCAGGGGGACTGGGTTTACACTGAAGCTTTCTTT.

This clonotype was detected a few times. The chain recombines TRBV30 with TRBJ2-1, with TRBD2 matching over 13 bases. CDR1 is GTSNPN, CDR2 SVGIG, per germline (reference sequence). CDR3 size: 15 residues. V was pared by 2 bases and J by 7 bases, with 5 bases of the junction left unmatched. For the CDR3, the DNA is TGTGCCTGGAGTCTGACTAGCGGGAGGTTGAATGAGCAGTTCTTC. This sequence encodes CAWSLTSGRLNEQFF.

This clonotype was seen many times. V and J are TRBV7-2 and TRBJ2-3; TRBD2 matches 11 bases. J lost 6 bases, V lost 4 bases, and 6 bases had no gene match. Germline V gives CDR1 SGHTA, CDR2 FQGNSA. This CDR3 has 15 amino acids. DNA for the CDR3: TGTGCCAGCAGCTCCACTAGCGGGAGCTCGGATACGCAGTATTTT. Protein sequence: CASSSTSGSSDTQYF.

This clonotype was detected only a few times. V is TRBV6-5 and J is TRBJ2-1; 8 bases line up with TRBD2. CDR1 and CDR2 (germline): MNHEY, SVGAGI. The CDR3 contains 15 residues. The V and J ends lost 0 bases and 5 bases, in that order; junction bases with no gene match: 3. The chain's CDR3 is CASSYSTGGNNEQFF. DNA of the CDR3: TGTGCCAGCAGTTACTCGACGGGGGGGAACAATGAGCAGTTCTTC.

Only a few counts were recorded for this clonotype. This sequence joins TRBV18 and TRBJ2-3, with a weak D call TRBD2 (6 bases). Germline V gene sequence: CDR1 KGHSH, CDR2 LQKENI. CDR3 length: 16 residues. V was pared by 3 bases and J by 0 bases, with 13 bases between. This chain's CDR3 is CASSPLAASSTDTQYF. The DNA of the CDR3 is TGTGCCAGCTCACCCTTAGCGGCATCTAGCACAGATACGCAGTATTTT.

The sample holds a few counts of this clonotype. This sequence joins TRBV5-1 and TRBJ2-1; 9 positions match TRBD2. V gave up 3 bases and J gave up 8 bases; unmatched junction bases: 6. The CDR3 has 14 amino acids. Looked up from germline, CDR1 is SGHRS and CDR2 is YFSETQ. The CDR3 DNA reads as TGCGCCAGCAGCTACTACTCTAGCGGGGATGAGCAGTTCTTC. This gives the protein CASSYYSSGDEQFF.

V gene TRBV20-1 combines with J gene TRBJ2-1, with a tentative D call TRBD2 (6 bases). V lost 3 bases to trimming and J lost 15 bases, with 21 bases between them. CDR1 and CDR2 from the germline V gene are DFQATT and SNEGSKA (reference sequence). CDR3 size: 13 residues. The CDR3 is CSARGRDSTRRFF. In DNA, the CDR3 is TGCAGTGCTAGGGGACGGGACTCAACCCGACGGTTCTTC.

This clonotype came up many times. One end of the junction is discordant with germline, which a read error may explain. This rearrangement joins TRBV12-3 or TRBV12-4 to TRBJ2-7; 9 bases map to TRBD1. This CDR3 is 14 amino acids long. CDR3 region: CASSLGTGPYEQYF. DNA for the CDR3: TGTGCCAGCAGCTTAGGGACAGGGCCCTACGAGCAGTACTTC.

V gene TRBV7-9 combines with J gene TRBJ2-3; tentative D call: TRBD2 (6 bases). The germline V gene encodes CDR1 SEHNR and CDR2 FQNEAQ (reference sequence). V lost 5 bases to trimming and J lost 4 bases, with 16 bases between them. This CDR3 is 15 amino acids long. In DNA form, the CDR3 reads TGTGCCAGCAGCCCACGACGGGGGAGCGCAGATACGCAGTATTTT. Amino acids: CASSPRRGSADTQYF.